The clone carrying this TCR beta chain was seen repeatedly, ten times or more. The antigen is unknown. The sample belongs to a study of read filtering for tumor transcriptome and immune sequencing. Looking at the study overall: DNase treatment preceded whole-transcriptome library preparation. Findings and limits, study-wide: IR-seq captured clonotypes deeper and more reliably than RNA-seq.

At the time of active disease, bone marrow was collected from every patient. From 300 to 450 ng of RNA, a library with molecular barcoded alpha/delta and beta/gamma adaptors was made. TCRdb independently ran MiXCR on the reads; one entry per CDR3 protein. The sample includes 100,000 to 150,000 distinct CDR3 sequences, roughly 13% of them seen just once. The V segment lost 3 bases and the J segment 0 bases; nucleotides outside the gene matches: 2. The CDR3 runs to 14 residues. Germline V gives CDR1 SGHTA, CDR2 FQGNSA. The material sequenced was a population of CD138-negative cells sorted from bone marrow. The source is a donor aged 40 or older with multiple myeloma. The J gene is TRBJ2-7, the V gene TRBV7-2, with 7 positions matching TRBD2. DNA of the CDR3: TGTGCCAGCAGCTTGGGGACTAACTCCTACGAGCAGTACTTC. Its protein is CASSLGTNSYEQYF. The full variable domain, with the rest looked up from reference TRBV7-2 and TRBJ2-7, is GAGVSQSPSNKVTEKGKDVELRCDPISGHTALYWYRQSLGQGLEFLIYFQGNSAPDKSGLPSDRFSAERTGGSVSTLTIQRTQQEDSAVYLCASSLGTNSYEQYFGPGTRLTVT.